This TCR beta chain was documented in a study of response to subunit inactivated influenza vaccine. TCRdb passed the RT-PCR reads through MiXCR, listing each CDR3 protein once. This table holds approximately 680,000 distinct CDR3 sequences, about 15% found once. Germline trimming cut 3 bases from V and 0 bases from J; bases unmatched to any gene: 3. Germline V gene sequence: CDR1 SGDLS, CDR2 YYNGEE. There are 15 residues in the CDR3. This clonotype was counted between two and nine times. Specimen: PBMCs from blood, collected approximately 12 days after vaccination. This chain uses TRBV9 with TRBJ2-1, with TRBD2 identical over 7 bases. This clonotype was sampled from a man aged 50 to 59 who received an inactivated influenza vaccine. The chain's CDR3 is CASSASGHSYNEQFF. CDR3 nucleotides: TGTGCCAGCAGCGCTAGCGGTCACTCCTACAATGAGCAGTTCTTC.